This TCR beta chain was sequenced in a study of cytomegalovirus exposure and HLA in healthy donors. About this clone: Its specificity is unknown.

Germline V lookup: CDR1 LNHNV, CDR2 YYDKDF (reference sequence). The CDR3 is made up of 16 amino acids. V shed 5 bases, J shed 6 bases, and the junction held 6 bases outside the gene matches. Broader study findings: Data from an earlier analysis indicated that most TCR beta V segments were productive either about 90% or about 30% of the time. CMV serostatus was the sole immune exposure information available.

Both 60 Vbeta primers and 13 Jbeta primers went into the PCR. Clones were read by immunoSEQ multiplex PCR, and TCRdb kept only the in-frame ones, dropping some. This sample has 91,000 or so clones, with about three quarters found just once. Whereas donors were nominally healthy upon sampling, unrecorded immune exposures were probable. The sequencing sample was made of PBMCs. This sequence originates from a young man in good health and CMV-seropositive. This rearrangement joins TRBV15 to TRBJ2-4, with 14 bases identical to TRBD2. Here the CDR3 DNA reads TGTGCCACCAGCGGCCCGGGACTAGCGGGAGTAAACATTCAGTACTTC. The encoded protein is CATSGPGLAGVNIQYF.